Shown below are 11 T cell receptor beta chains from a single sample sequenced in a study of early T cells in non-severe SARS-CoV-2 infection. Each CDR3 protein is one row after TCRdb ran MiXCR on the 5' RACE reads. Of roughly 52,000 distinct CDR3 sequences in the sample, around 6.9% were seen once. The sequences come from whole blood, collected at baseline. The receptor set was obtained from an adult who was a healthcare worker with PCR-confirmed SARS-CoV-2 infection or an uninfected control (not recorded which).

This clonotype has a count of ten or more. The genes are TRBV7-9 and TRBJ1-1; TRBD1 agrees at 10 bases. Trimming removed 3 bases from V and 4 bases from J; junction bases left unmatched: 11. Germline-derived CDR1 and CDR2 are SEHNR and FQNEAQ (reference sequence). CDR3 size: 17 residues. Here the CDR3 DNA reads TGTGCCAGCAGCTTGGACAGGGGGAATTTGTTTGGCACTGAAGCTTTCTTT. This gives the protein CASSLDRGNLFGTEAFF.

This clonotype has more than one count but fewer than ten. V usage is TRBV6-5 and J usage is TRBJ1-5; 7 nucleotides agree with TRBD1. The J segment lost 1 base and the V segment lost 0 bases, leaving 6 bases of the junction unmatched. Germline values: CDR1 MNHEY, CDR2 SVGAGI. The CDR3 totals 17 residues. The CDR3 coding sequence is TGTGCCAGCAGTTACTCGAGGGCCAGGGGGAGCAATCAGCCCCAGCATTTT. This codes for CASSYSRARGSNQPQHF.

Ten or more counts support this clonotype. The V gene is TRBV30, the J gene TRBJ1-5; 10 bases line up with TRBD1. Germline CDR1 and CDR2: GTSNPN and SVGIG (reference sequence). The junction had 8 bases not matched to a gene; V was cut back by 2 bases and J by 7 bases. The CDR3 has 15 residues. Here the CDR3 reads CAWSTGTGESQPQHF. CDR3 coding DNA: TGTGCCTGGAGTACCGGGACAGGGGAGAGCCAGCCCCAGCATTTT.

The rearrangement uses TRBV20-1 and TRBJ1-1; D gene ambiguous. Germline CDR1 is DFQATT and CDR2 is SNEGSKA (reference sequence). Trimming stripped 5 bases from V and 1 base from J, with 8 bases between. This CDR3 region has 12 residues. Here the CDR3 reads CSASPGNTEAFF. For the CDR3, the DNA is TGCAGTGCTTCCCCCGGGAACACTGAAGCTTTCTTT.

At least ten counts were recorded for this clonotype. V is TRBV20-1 and J is TRBJ2-5; 15 nucleotides match TRBD2. V lost 1 base and J lost 2; bases outside the gene matches: 2. CDR1 DFQATT and CDR2 SNEGSKA come from the germline V gene (reference sequence). The CDR3 extends over 16 amino acids. The DNA for the CDR3 is TGCAGTGCTAGAGCCGGGACTAGCGGGGGGCAAGAGACCCAGTACTTC. Translating gives CSARAGTSGGQETQYF.

This clonotype has ten or more counts. V is TRBV20-1 and J is TRBJ1-1; 7 bases line up with TRBD1. Trimming at V came to 1 base and at J to 5 bases, leaving 7 bases not matched to a gene. This CDR3 region has 14 residues. Germline V CDR1 and CDR2: DFQATT, SNEGSKA (reference sequence). In DNA, the CDR3 is TGCAGTGCTAGAGTCGCGACAGGGCAAACTGAAGCTTTCTTT. It encodes CSARVATGQTEAFF.

This clonotype was detected many times. The chain joins TRBV6-5 to TRBJ1-1; tentative D call: TRBD1 (5 bases). The germline V gene has CDR1 MNHEY and CDR2 SVGAGI. The length of the CDR3 is 14 residues. Trimming removed 7 bases from V and 3 bases from J, with 15 bases in between. The CDR3, as DNA: TGTGCCAGCACCGAGGCCAGGGACCACACTGAAGCTTTCTTT. Translation: CASTEARDHTEAFF.

This clonotype was counted a few times. V usage is TRBV3-1 and J usage is TRBJ1-1; no reliable D call. This CDR3 region has 14 residues. The germline V and J ends were trimmed by 0 bases and 0 bases, with 5 bases remaining between them. CDR1 and CDR2 (germline): LGHDT, YNNKEL (reference sequence). CDR3 in DNA: TGTGCCAGCAGCCAAGACTGGATGAACACTGAAGCTTTCTTT. Translated, it gives CASSQDWMNTEAFF.

This clonotype was recorded many times. J is TRBJ2-7 and V is TRBV15, with 10 bases matching TRBD1. V lost 1 base to trimming and J lost 4 bases; unmatched junction nucleotides: 7. This CDR3 spans 16 amino acids. Germline-derived CDR1 and CDR2 are LNHNV and YYDKDF (reference sequence). The CDR3 here is CATSRGRGTGDYEQYF. The CDR3 DNA follows: TGTGCCACCAGCAGAGGCCGCGGGACAGGGGATTACGAGCAGTACTTC.

This clonotype was seen repeatedly, ten times or more. This chain uses TRBV19 with TRBJ2-5; D may be TRBD1 (5 bases). Trimming stripped 6 bases from V and 2 bases from J, with 19 bases between. CDR3 size: 16 residues. Germline lookup yields CDR1 LNHDA and CDR2 SQIVND (reference sequence). The DNA for the CDR3 is TGTGCCAGTAGCCAGGGAACCCTACGTACTCAAGAGACCCAGTACTTC. This sequence encodes CASSQGTLRTQETQYF. Drawing the rest from reference TRBV19 and TRBJ2-5, the complete variable domain is DGGITQSPKYLFRKEGQNVTLSCEQNLNHDAMYWYRQDPGQGLRLIYYSQIVNDFQKGDIAEGYSVSREKKESFPLTVTSAQKNPTAFYLCASSQGTLRTQETQYFGPGTRLLVL.

This clonotype was detected only a few times. This chain uses TRBV3-2 with TRBJ1-1; TRBD1, the table's D call, was not compared with the DNA. TRBV3-2 is described as a pseudogene. The CDR3 has 12 residues. As DNA, the CDR3 is TGTGCCAGCAGCCAAGATCGACAGGGTGCTTTCTTT. Translating gives CASSQDRQGAFF.